Described below is a single T cell receptor beta chain sequence and its context. The data were produced by immunoSEQ multiplex PCR, yet TCRdb's version contains in-frame clones alone and is incomplete. The sample has about 2.2 million clones; about 93% are singletons. The sample is drawn from a study of shared clonotypes between healthy human individuals. Germline V gene lookup returns CDR1 LNHDA and CDR2 SQIVND (reference sequence). V lost 5 bases to trimming and J lost 4 bases; unmatched junction nucleotides: 3. The CDR3 loop spans 13 amino acids. CD45RO-negative, CCR7-positively selected cells formed the naive CD8 fraction, excluding terminally differentiated effector memory CD45RA+ cells.

The sequenced sample consisted of naive CD8+ T cells from PBMCs. The chain joins TRBV19 to TRBJ1-1, with TRBD1 matching over 8 bases. The source of this sequence is a man aged 18 to 35 in good health. Some clones in this sample may be carry-over from other donors' samples. CDR3 residues: CASSLDRVTEAFF. The CDR3 region has the DNA TGTGCCAGTAGTCTGGACAGGGTCACTGAAGCTTTCTTT.